Each of the 8 T cell receptor beta chains below was sequenced from the same sample in a study of blood T cell repertoires in COVID-19. The protocol was immunoSEQ multiplex PCR, while the TCRdb copy is restricted to in-frame clones and leaves out a portion. The sample consists of roughly 230,000 clones, approximately 88% of them appearing once. The sample consisted of peripheral blood. The receptor source for this set is a man aged 40-49 years with acute or convalescent COVID-19.

This chain joins TRBV5-6 and TRBJ2-1; 7 bases map to TRBD2. J lost 8 bases, V lost 1 base, and 3 bases had no gene match. This CDR3 comprises 13 residues. Germline V lookup: CDR1 SGHDT, CDR2 YYEEEE. CDR3 in DNA: TGTGCCAGCAGCTTGTTAACTAGCGATGAGCAGTTCTTC. Translating gives CASSLLTSDEQFF.

The V and J genes are TRBV7-9 and TRBJ2-3, with 9 bases identical to TRBD2. This CDR3 is built from 17 residues. CDR1 SEHNR and CDR2 FQNEAQ come from the germline V gene (reference sequence). The junction had 7 bases not matched to a gene; V was cut back by 2 bases and J by 1 base. CDR3 region: CASSLLGLAGGTDTQYF. The CDR3, as DNA: TGTGCCAGCAGCTTACTAGGATTAGCGGGGGGCACAGATACGCAGTATTTT.

This chain connects TRBV5-6 to TRBJ1-5, with TRBD1 identical over 7 bases. Trimming at V came to 3 bases and at J to 8 bases, leaving 17 bases not matched to a gene. From germline, CDR1 is SGHDT and CDR2 YYEEEE. The CDR3 loop spans 17 amino acids. CDR3 protein: CASSSTHPGTAQEPQHF. Here the CDR3 DNA reads TGTGCCAGCAGCTCAACACATCCCGGGACAGCGCAGGAGCCCCAGCATTTT.

The chain couples TRBV4-3 to TRBJ1-1; D unclear. The germline gives CDR1 LGHNA, CDR2 YSLEER. Trimming pared 5 bases from V and 0 bases from J, leaving 13 bases between. This CDR3 has 15 residues. CDR3 bases: TGCGCCAGCAGCTGGGCCACCTCGCTGAACACTGAAGCTTTCTTT. Protein sequence: CASSWATSLNTEAFF.

V is TRBV6-5 and J is TRBJ2-2, with D tentatively TRBD2 (6 bases). Deletions cut 0 bases from V and 6 bases from J, with 11 bases between. Germline-derived CDR1 and CDR2 are MNHEY and SVGAGI. There are 15 residues in the CDR3. The CDR3 nucleotides are TGTGCCAGCAGTTACTCGACCGGGGGTGCCGGGGAGCTGTTTTTT. It translates to CASSYSTGGAGELFF.

This clone has only one observation. The J gene is TRBJ2-7, the V gene TRBV3-1 (or the pseudogene TRBV3-2); D remains unclear. V was shortened by 3 bases and J by 1 base, with 10 bases between the two germline ends. Germline lookup yields CDR1 LGHDT and CDR2 YNNKEL (reference sequence). This CDR3 spans 14 amino acids. Here the CDR3 reads CASSHLQSSYEQYF. CDR3 DNA sequence: TGTGCCAGCAGCCACCTGCAGTCTTCCTACGAGCAGTACTTC.

V and J are TRBV7-9 and TRBJ2-5, with TRBD2 matching 14 bases. The germline CDR1 and CDR2 sequences are SEHNR and FQNEAQ (reference sequence). J was trimmed by 6 bases and V by 5 bases; bases with no gene match: 5. The CDR3 spans 15 residues. CDR3 in DNA: TGTGCCAGCAGCGACGGGACTAGCGGGAGTCAGACCCAGTACTTC. As protein: CASSDGTSGSQTQYF.

This clone was observed a few times. The CDR3 loop reads CASGDRANTEAFF. The CDR3 DNA reads as TGTGCCAGCGGAGACAGGGCGAACACTGAAGCTTTCTTT. The chain has TRBV3-1 (or the pseudogene TRBV3-2) and TRBJ1-1, with 7 bases that match TRBD1. There are 13 residues in the CDR3. CDR1 LGHDT and CDR2 YNNKEL come from the germline V gene (reference sequence). V shed 8 bases, J shed 1 base, and the junction held 4 bases outside the gene matches.